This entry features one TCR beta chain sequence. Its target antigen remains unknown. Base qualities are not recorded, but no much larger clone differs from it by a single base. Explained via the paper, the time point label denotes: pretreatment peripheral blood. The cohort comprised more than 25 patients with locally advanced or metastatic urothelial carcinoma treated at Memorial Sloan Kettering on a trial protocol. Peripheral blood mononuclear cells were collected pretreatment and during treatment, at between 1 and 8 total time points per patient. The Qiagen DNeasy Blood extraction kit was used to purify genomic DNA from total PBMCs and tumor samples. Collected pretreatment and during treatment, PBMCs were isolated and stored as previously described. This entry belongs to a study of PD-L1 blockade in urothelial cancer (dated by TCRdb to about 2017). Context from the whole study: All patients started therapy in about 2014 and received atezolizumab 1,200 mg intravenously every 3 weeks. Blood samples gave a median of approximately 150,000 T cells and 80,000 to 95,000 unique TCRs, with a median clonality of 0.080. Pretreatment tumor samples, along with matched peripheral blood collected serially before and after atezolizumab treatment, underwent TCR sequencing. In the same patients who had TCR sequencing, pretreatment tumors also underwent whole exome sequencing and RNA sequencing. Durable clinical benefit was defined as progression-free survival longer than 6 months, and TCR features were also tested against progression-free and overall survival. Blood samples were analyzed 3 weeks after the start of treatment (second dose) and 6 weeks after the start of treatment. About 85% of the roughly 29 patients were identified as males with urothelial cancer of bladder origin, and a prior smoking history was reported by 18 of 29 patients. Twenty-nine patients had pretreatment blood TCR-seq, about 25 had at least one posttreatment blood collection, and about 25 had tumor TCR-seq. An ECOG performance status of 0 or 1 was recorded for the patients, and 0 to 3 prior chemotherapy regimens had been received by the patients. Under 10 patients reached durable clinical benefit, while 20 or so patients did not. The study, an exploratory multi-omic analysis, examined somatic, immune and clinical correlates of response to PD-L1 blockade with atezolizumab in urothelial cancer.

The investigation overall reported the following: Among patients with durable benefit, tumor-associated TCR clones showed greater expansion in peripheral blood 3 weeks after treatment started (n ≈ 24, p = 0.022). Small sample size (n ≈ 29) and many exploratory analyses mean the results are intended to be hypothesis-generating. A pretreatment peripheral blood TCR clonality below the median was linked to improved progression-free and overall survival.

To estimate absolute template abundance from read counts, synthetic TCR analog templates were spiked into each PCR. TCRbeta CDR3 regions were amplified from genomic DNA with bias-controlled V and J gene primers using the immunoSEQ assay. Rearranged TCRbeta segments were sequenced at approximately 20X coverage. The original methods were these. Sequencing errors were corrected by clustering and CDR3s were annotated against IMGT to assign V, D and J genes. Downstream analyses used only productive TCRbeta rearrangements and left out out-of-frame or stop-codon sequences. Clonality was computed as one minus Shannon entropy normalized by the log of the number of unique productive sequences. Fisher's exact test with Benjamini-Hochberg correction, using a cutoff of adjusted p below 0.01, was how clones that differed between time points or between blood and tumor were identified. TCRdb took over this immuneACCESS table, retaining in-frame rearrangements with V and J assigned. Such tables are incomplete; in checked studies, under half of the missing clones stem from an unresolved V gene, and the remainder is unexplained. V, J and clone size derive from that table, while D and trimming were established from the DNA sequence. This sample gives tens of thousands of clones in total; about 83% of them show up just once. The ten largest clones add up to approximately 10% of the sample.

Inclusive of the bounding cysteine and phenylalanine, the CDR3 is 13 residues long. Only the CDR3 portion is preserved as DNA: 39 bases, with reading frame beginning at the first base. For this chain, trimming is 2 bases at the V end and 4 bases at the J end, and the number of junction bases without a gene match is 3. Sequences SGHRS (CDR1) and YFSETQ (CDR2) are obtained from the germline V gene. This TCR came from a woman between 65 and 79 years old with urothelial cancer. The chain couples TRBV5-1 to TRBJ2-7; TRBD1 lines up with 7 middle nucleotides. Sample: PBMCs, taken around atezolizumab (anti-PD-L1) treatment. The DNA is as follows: TGCGCCAGCAGCTTAACAGGGGATTACGAGCAGTACTTC. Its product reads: CASSLTGDYEQYF.